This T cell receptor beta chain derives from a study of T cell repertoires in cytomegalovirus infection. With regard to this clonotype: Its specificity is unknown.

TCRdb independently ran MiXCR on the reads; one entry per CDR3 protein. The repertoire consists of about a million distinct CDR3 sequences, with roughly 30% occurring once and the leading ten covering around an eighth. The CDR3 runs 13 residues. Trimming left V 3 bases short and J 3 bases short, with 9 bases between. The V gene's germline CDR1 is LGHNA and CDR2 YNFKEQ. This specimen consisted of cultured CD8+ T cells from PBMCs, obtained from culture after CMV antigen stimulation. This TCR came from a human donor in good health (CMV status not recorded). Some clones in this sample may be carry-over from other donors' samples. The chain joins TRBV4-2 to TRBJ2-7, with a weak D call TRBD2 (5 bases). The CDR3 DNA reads TGTGCCAGCAGCCAGCCCGGGGACTACGAGCAGTACTTC. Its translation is CASSQPGDYEQYF.